This T cell receptor beta chain was recorded in a study of CD8+ T cells in alopecia areata. RNA, once extracted, was reverse transcribed into cDNA for use as the sequencing template. TCRdb's table, derived via immunoSEQ multiplex PCR, lists solely in-frame clones and lacks some. The data contain over 200,000 clones, roughly 64% of them singletons. The treatment here: oral pan-JAK inhibitor, 5-10 mg twice daily. With V trimmed by 8 bases and J by 4 bases, 13 bases remained unmatched. Germline CDR1 reads SGHTA; CDR2 reads FQGNSA. The CDR3 covers 15 residues. Specimen: CD4+ T cells sorted from blood, collected at week 4, from a patient treated with tofacitinib. This clonotype was sampled from a human donor with alopecia areata. J is TRBJ1-2 and V is TRBV7-2, with 7 bases that match TRBD1. For the CDR3, the DNA is TGTGCCAGCGGGGCCCAACCAGGGACAGCCTATGGCTACACCTTC. This translates into CASGAQPGTAYGYTF.